These T cell receptor beta chains were read from a single sample in a study of T cell changes during pregnancy in multiple sclerosis. The assay was immunoSEQ multiplex PCR, and TCRdb's table has in-frame clones only and misses some. The sample lists some 100,000 clones, 90% to 95% seen once, with 1% to 1.5% in the top ten. Sequenced material: peripheral blood, taken in the second trimester of pregnancy. Source of these receptors: a female donor with multiple sclerosis, enrolled in a pregnancy study. Both conserved end residues are part of each CDR3. Each record gives: J gene, D gene, clone size, V gene, CDR3 protein, CDR3 DNA. The D gene is left open where the match is weak. The size field is filled for only some rows; it gives once, few, many or a size class.

TRBJ1-3 - - TRBV7-2 CASSSKGARGGNTIYF TGTGCCAGCAGCTCGAAAGGGGCTAGGGGGGGAAACACCATATATTTT
TRBJ1-2 - - TRBV9 CASSVDPRTAYGYTF TGTGCCAGCAGCGTAGACCCCCGGACAGCCTATGGCTACACCTTC
TRBJ2-3 TRBD2 - TRBV5-1 CASSLDGGGTMDTQYF TGCGCCAGCAGCTTGGACGGGGGGGGAACAATGGATACGCAGTATTTT
TRBJ2-7 TRBD1 - TRBV28 CASSSFDRGLSEEQYF TGTGCCAGCAGTTCCTTCGACAGGGGGCTATCGGAAGAGCAGTACTTC
TRBJ2-2 - once TRBV10-1 CASSHKQGIGELFF TGCGCCAGCAGCCATAAGCAGGGAATCGGGGAGCTGTTTTTT
TRBJ1-5 TRBD1 - TRBV10-2 CASSGTDTPNQPQHF TGCGCCAGCAGCGGGACAGATACACCCAATCAGCCCCAGCATTTT
TRBJ1-2 TRBD1 - TRBV27 CASSLQGANYGYTF TGTGCCAGCAGTTTACAGGGGGCTAACTATGGCTACACCTTC
TRBJ2-4 - - TRBV5-1 CASSLPSFTKNIQYF TGCGCCAGCAGCTTGCCTAGCTTTACCAAAAACATTCAGTACTTC
TRBJ1-1 TRBD1 - TRBV10-3 CAISRGRDTEAFF TGTGCCATTAGCAGGGGGCGCGACACTGAAGCTTTCTTT
TRBJ2-7 TRBD1 - TRBV6-6 CASSRQGSYEQYF TGTGCCAGCAGTCGACAGGGATCCTACGAGCAGTACTTC
TRBJ2-5 TRBD1 - TRBV18 CASSPRQGEGETQYF TGTGCCAGCTCACCAAGACAGGGTGAGGGAGAGACCCAGTACTTC
TRBJ2-2 - - TRBV27 CASAIRAGELFF TGTGCCAGTGCAATTCGAGCCGGGGAGCTGTTTTTT
TRBJ2-1 TRBD2 - TRBV11-3 CASRGREHDEQFF TGTGCCAGCAGAGGGCGGGAGCACGATGAGCAGTTCTTC
TRBJ2-7 TRBD1 - TRBV6-5 CASSSPWDSPPYEQYF TGTGCCAGCAGTTCGCCTTGGGACAGTCCCCCCTACGAGCAGTACTTC